A selection of T cell receptor beta chains follows, all from one sample in a study of shared clonotypes between healthy human individuals. The method was immunoSEQ multiplex PCR; TCRdb's version includes in-frame clones alone and lacks a portion of them. The sample carries some 2 million clones, about 95% recorded once. The specimen sequenced was naive CD8+ T cells sorted from blood. These receptors were collected from a man between 18 and 29 years old in good health. Both conserved end residues are part of each CDR3. The D gene is left open where the match is weak. Only part of the rows carry a size: once, few, many, or a class if the clone is expanded.

16	TRBJ2-5	TRBV7-6	TRBD2	.	CASSSEVSGGVGTQYF	TGTGCCAGCAGCTCAGAAGTTAGCGGGGGGGTTGGGACCCAGTACTTC
12	TRBJ2-1	TRBV11-2	.	.	CASSLTGNEQFF	TGTGCCAGCAGCTTGACAGGCAATGAGCAGTTCTTC
15	TRBJ1-5	TRBV28	.	.	CASTPVGLGNQPQHF	TGTGCCAGCACTCCGGTAGGGCTCGGCAATCAGCCCCAGCATTTT
16	TRBJ2-7	TRBV4-2	TRBD2	.	CASSQIDSGGTYEQYF	TGTGCCAGCAGCCAGATCGATAGCGGGGGGACCTACGAGCAGTACTTC
17	TRBJ2-3	TRBV7-8	TRBD2	.	CASSPGLAGGRTDTQYF	TGTGCCAGCAGCCCTGGTCTAGCGGGGGGGAGGACAGATACGCAGTATTTT
14	TRBJ2-7	TRBV6-6	.	.	CASSYSQNPYEQYF	TGTGCCAGCAGTTACTCTCAGAATCCCTACGAGCAGTACTTC
13	TRBJ1-1	TRBV4-1	TRBD1	.	CASGGQTNTEAFF	TGCGCCAGCGGGGGACAGACCAACACTGAAGCTTTCTTT
14	TRBJ2-5	TRBV28	.	.	CASTPPDSQETQYF	TGTGCCAGCACCCCCCCCGACAGTCAAGAGACCCAGTACTTC
17	TRBJ2-5	TRBV10-3	TRBD1	.	CATTGGVMTGGEETQYF	TGTGCCACAACAGGGGGCGTTATGACAGGAGGAGAGGAGACCCAGTACTTC
21	TRBJ2-1	TRBV7-8	TRBD1	.	CASSWGGNGTGFLEIYNEQFF	TGTGCCAGCAGCTGGGGCGGAAACGGGACAGGGTTCCTAGAGATATACAATGAGCAGTTCTTC
13	TRBJ1-1	TRBV19	.	once	CASSIDRNTEAFF	TGTGCCAGTAGTATAGACAGAAACACTGAAGCTTTCTTT
16	TRBJ2-1	TRBV5-1	.	.	CASSLEKGNYYNEQFF	TGCGCCAGCAGCTTGGAGAAAGGTAATTACTACAATGAGCAGTTCTTC
15	TRBJ1-5	TRBV7-9	.	.	CASSLAGLENQPQHF	TGTGCCAGCAGCTTAGCGGGACTGGAAAATCAGCCCCAGCATTTT
14	TRBJ2-7	TRBV27	.	.	CASSQTGQFYEQYF	TGTGCCAGCAGCCAGACTGGACAGTTCTACGAGCAGTACTTC
15	TRBJ2-1	TRBV7-2	TRBD2	.	CASSFLAGTYNEQFF	TGTGCCAGCAGCTTCCTAGCGGGAACCTACAATGAGCAGTTCTTC